This T cell receptor beta chain derives from a study of OX40 agonist ivuxolimab in advanced cancers. Study-wide context: Ivuxolimab, an agonistic anti-OX40 (CD134) antibody, was given to patients. Of the patients, three showed partial responses, one with hepatocellular carcinoma and two with cutaneous melanoma. Study-wide points: The mean number of expanded clones was higher in CD8+ T cells than in CD4+. In the expanded peripheral T cells, antigen specificity was never determined.

Data came from immunoSEQ multiplex PCR; TCRdb stores just in-frame clones and leaves some out. Altogether about 59,000 clones are present, more than 70% being singletons, with the ten largest covering about 5.6%. The count of this clone is one. Its antigen is not identified. Germline V gives CDR1 MNHEY, CDR2 SVGAGI. The CDR3 is made up of 13 amino acids. V lost 2 bases to trimming and J lost 7 bases, with 11 bases between them. This TCR was recovered from an adult with an advanced solid tumor such as melanoma, head and neck, liver or kidney cancer. The chain combines TRBV6-5 with TRBJ1-1, with D possibly matching TRBD1 (5 bases). The source material was CD4+ or CD8+ T cells sorted from blood, sampled in a trial of the OX40 agonist ivuxolimab. CDR3 coding DNA: TGTGCCAGCAGTTACGGGCAGGGTCGTGAAGCTTTCTTT. Translation: CASSYGQGREAFF.